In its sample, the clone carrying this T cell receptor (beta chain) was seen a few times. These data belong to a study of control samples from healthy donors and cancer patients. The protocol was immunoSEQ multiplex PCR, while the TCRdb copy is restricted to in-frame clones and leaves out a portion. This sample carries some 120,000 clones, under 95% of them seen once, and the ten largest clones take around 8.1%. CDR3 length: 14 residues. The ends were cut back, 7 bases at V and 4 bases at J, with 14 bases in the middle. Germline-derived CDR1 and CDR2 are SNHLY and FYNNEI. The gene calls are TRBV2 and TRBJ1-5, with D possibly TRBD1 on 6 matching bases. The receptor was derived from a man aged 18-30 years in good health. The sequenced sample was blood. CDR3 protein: CASTEQGGNQPQHF. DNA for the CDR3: TGTGCCAGCACAGAACAGGGAGGGAATCAGCCCCAGCATTTT.